Described below is a single TCR beta chain sequence and its context. The data were taken from a study of blood T cell repertoires in COVID-19. Study overall: Acute and convalescent COVID-19 specimens originated in the United States, Italy and Spain. The cDNA or gDNA used as material had been derived from T cells, B-cell-depleted T cells, or PBMCs.

The authors' processing: Cell counts per sample came from amplifying reference gene primers. Here immunoSEQ multiplex PCR was the method, and the copy in TCRdb shows in-frame clones only, minus some. The V and J calls and clone size are taken from that table; D and trimming were inferred from the DNA. The repertoire holds hundreds of thousands of clones, with around 89% as singletons. From germline, CDR1 is MDHEN and CDR2 SYDVKM. The V and J ends lost 3 bases and 2 bases respectively, with 11 bases between them. The CDR3 length is 15 residues. Individuals aged 18 to 89 years were recruited from roughly 23 US areas.

This TCR was recovered from a man younger than 40 who had recovered from COVID-19. This chain links TRBV28 with TRBJ2-1; the D is unclear. Sequences were obtained from PBMCs or T cells enriched from blood (not recorded which). CDR3 sequence reads: CASSLPELTYNEQFF. As DNA, the CDR3 is TGTGCCAGCAGTTTGCCGGAACTAACCTACAATGAGCAGTTCTTC.